This entry is about one T cell receptor beta chain. This clone's antigen is unknown. Base qualities are missing; no much larger clone stands one base away. These data belong to a study of radiotherapy plus CTLA-4 blockade in lung cancer (dated by TCRdb to between 2017 and 2018). Regarding the study in general: Among enrolled patients, 15% to 20% had an objective response and 31% reached disease control.

Focal radiation therapy combined with CTLA-4 blockade (ipilimumab) was tested in patients with chemo-refractory metastatic non-small-cell lung cancer. The junction shows trimming of 7 bases on V and 0 bases on J, and the gene matches do not reach 5 bases of it. The CDR3 contains 13 residues, cysteine and phenylalanine counted. This entry keeps only the CDR3 DNA: 39 bases, framed from base 1. Sequences SQVTM (CDR1) and ANQGSEA (CDR2) are obtained from the germline V gene. Findings and caveats that apply to the study as a whole: Early dynamic changes in blood T cell clones, together with increased serum interferon-beta after radiation, were reported as the strongest predictors of response. After treatment with radiotherapy and ipilimumab, TCR clones that originated in tumors expanded in peripheral blood.

Library method: the immunoSEQ multiplex PCR assay. TCRdb retrieved this table from immuneACCESS and kept in-frame rearrangements only. Not all clones are present; in checked studies, unresolved V genes account for under half, and no reason is known for the remainder. This sample lists roughly 90,000 clones; 80% to 85% were detected once. Of the sample, 25% falls within the top ten clones. The chain links TRBV29-1 with TRBJ2-7; 8 bases in the junction line up with TRBD2. The sample here was peripheral blood, taken from a patient treated with radiotherapy plus ipilimumab. The receptor comes from a human donor with non-small cell lung cancer that progressed on radiotherapy plus ipilimumab. The CDR3 reads as follows: CSGTSGSSYEQYF. The nucleotides read TGCAGCGGTACTAGCGGCAGCTCCTACGAGCAGTACTTC.